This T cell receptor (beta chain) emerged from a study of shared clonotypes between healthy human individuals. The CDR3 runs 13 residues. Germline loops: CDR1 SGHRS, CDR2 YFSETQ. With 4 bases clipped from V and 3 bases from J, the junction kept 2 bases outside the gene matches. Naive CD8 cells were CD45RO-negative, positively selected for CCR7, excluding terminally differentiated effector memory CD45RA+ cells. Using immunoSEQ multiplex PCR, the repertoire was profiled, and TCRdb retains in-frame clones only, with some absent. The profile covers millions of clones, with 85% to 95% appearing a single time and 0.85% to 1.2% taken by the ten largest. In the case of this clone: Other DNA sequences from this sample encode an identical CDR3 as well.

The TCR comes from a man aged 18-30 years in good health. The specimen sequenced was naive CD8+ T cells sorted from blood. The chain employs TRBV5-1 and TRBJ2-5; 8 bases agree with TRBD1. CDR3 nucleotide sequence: TGCGCCAGCAGCGCGACAGGGGAAGAGACCCAGTACTTC. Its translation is CASSATGEETQYF.